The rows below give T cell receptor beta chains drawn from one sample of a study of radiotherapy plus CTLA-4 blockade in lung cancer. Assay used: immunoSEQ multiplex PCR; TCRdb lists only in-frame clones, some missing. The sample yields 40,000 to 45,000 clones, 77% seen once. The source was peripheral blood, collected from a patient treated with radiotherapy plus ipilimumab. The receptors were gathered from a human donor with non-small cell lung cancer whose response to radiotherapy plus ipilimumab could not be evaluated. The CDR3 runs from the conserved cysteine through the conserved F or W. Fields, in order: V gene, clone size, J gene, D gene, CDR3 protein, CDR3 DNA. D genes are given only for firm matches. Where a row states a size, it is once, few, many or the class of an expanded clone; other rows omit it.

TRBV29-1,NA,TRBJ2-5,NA,CSVGPLQGRQETQYF,TGCAGCGTTGGGCCCCTACAGGGTCGCCAAGAGACCCAGTACTTC
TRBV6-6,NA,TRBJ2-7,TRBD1,CASSLTGVYEQYF,TGTGCCAGCAGCCTAACAGGGGTCTACGAGCAGTACTTC
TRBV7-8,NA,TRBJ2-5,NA,CASSATRGTQYF,TGTGCCAGCAGCGCGACTAGAGGGACCCAGTACTTC
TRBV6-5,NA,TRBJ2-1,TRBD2,CASQAQNLAGWFF,TGTGCCAGCCAGGCCCAGAACCTAGCGGGCTGGTTCTTC
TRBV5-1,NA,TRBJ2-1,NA,CASSLEDYASSYNEQFF,TGCGCCAGCAGCTTGGAGGACTACGCGAGCTCCTACAATGAGCAGTTCTTC
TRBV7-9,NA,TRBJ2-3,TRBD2,CASSFSGGADTQYF,TGTGCCAGCAGCTTTAGCGGGGGGGCAGATACGCAGTATTTT
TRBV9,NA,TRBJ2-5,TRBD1,CASSVEGQGLETQYF,TGTGCCAGCAGCGTAGAGGGACAGGGATTAGAGACCCAGTACTTC
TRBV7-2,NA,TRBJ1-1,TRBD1,CASRGQGYTEAFF,TGTGCCAGCAGGGGACAGGGGTACACTGAAGCTTTCTTT
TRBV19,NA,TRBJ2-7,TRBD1,CASRLGQGNEQYF,TGTGCCAGTAGATTGGGACAGGGAAACGAGCAGTACTTC
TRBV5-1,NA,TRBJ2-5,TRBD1,CASSWGGTGEETQYF,TGCGCCAGCAGCTGGGGAGGGACAGGGGAAGAGACCCAGTACTTC
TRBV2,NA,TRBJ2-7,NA,CASSTQGYEQYF,TGTGCCAGCAGTACACAGGGTTACGAGCAGTACTTC
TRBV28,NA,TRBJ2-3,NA,CASSLVRSTQYF,TGTGCCAGCAGTTTAGTACGTAGTACGCAGTATTTT
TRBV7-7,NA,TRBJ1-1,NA,CASSSGFSTEAFF,TGTGCTAGCAGCTCCGGGTTTTCAACTGAAGCTTTCTTT
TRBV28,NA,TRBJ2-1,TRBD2,CASSRPGLAGGISYNEQFF,TGTGCCAGCAGTCGCCCGGGACTAGCGGGAGGTATCTCCTACAATGAGCAGTTCTTC
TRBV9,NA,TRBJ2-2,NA,CASSVGDTNTGELFF,TGTGCCAGCAGCGTAGGAGACACCAACACCGGGGAGCTGTTTTTT
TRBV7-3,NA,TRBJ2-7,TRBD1,CASSQGDSRSQYF,TGTGCCAGCAGCCAGGGGGACAGCCGATCGCAGTACTTC
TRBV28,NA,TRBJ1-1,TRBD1,CASRQTGGYTEAFF,TGTGCCAGCAGGCAGACAGGGGGCTACACTGAAGCTTTCTTT
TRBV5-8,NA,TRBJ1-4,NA,CASSTGPQEKLFF,TGTGCCAGCAGCACGGGTCCGCAAGAAAAACTGTTTTTT
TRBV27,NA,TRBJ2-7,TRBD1,CASSFGWTGISYEQYF,TGTGCCAGCAGTTTTGGGTGGACAGGCATCTCCTACGAGCAGTACTTC
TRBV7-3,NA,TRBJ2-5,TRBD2,CASSRTSGTGETQYF,TGTGCCAGCAGCCGGACTAGCGGGACGGGGGAGACCCAGTACTTC
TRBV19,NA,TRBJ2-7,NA,CASSISGLREQYF,TGTGCCAGTAGTATCTCGGGTTTGCGGGAGCAGTACTTC
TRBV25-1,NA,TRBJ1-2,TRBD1,CASSEFRGSNGYTF,TGTGCCAGCAGTGAATTCAGGGGGTCGAATGGCTACACCTTC
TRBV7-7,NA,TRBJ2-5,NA,CASSLALAGGETQYF,TGTGCCAGCAGCTTAGCATTGGCAGGGGGGGAGACCCAGTACTTC
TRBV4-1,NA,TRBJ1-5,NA,CASSQVFSGAGDQPQHF,TGCGCCAGCAGCCAAGTTTTTTCAGGGGCCGGCGATCAGCCCCAGCATTTT
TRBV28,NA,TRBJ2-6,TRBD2,CASSLRGAGANVLTF,TGTGCCAGCAGTTTACGGGGGGCTGGGGCCAACGTCCTGACTTTC
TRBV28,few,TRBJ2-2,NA,CASTTTRGSRGGELFF,TGTGCCAGCACCACGACCCGCGGTTCCCGCGGCGGGGAGCTGTTTTTT
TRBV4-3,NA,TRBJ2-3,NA,CASSPLSGSPSPDTQYF,TGCGCCAGCAGCCCTCTCTCCGGGTCTCCGAGCCCCGATACGCAGTATTTT
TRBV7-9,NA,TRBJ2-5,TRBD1,CASSFGQALETQYF,TGTGCCAGCAGCTTTGGACAGGCTTTGGAGACCCAGTACTTC
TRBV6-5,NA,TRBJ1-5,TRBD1,CASRDTGGSNQPQHF,TGTGCCAGCAGGGATACAGGGGGAAGCAATCAGCCCCAGCATTTT
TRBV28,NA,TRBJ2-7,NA,CASSLTRVEQYF,TGTGCCAGCAGCCTAACGCGGGTCGAGCAGTACTTC
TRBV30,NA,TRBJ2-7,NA,CAWSVRYEQYF,TGTGCCTGGAGTGTACGGTACGAGCAGTACTTC
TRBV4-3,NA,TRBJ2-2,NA,CASSQGGQRTGELFF,TGCGCCAGCAGCCAAGGAGGGCAGCGGACCGGGGAGCTGTTTTTT
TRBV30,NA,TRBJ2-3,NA,CAWSVRTSRYF,TGTGCCTGGAGTGTAAGGACTTCCCGGTATTTT
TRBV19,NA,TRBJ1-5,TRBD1,CASSMGDRINQPQHF,TGTGCCAGTAGTATGGGGGACAGGATCAATCAGCCCCAGCATTTT
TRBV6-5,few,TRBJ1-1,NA,CASSYSKQGNTEAFF,TGTGCCAGCAGTTACTCTAAACAGGGGAACACTGAAGCTTTCTTT
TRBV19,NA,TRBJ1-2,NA,CASSIWSFDGYTF,TGTGCCAGTAGTATTTGGAGCTTTGATGGCTACACCTTC
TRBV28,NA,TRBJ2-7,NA,CASSLWQGYEQYF,TGTGCCAGCAGTTTGTGGCAGGGCTACGAGCAGTACTTC
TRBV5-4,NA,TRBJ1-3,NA,CASSGTGSRNTIYF,TGTGCCAGCAGCGGAACAGGGTCGAGAAACACCATATATTTT
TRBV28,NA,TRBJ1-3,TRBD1,CASSLVQGASGNTIYF,TGTGCCAGCAGTTTAGTCCAGGGGGCCTCTGGAAACACCATATATTTT
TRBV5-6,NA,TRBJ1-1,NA,CASSLVAVLNTEAFF,TGTGCCAGCAGCTTGGTTGCGGTTTTGAACACTGAAGCTTTCTTT
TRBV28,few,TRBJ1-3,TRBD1,CASSPQHGTGGNTIYF,TGTGCCAGCAGTCCTCAACACGGGACAGGAGGTAACACCATATATTTT
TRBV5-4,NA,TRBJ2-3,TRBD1,CASSLYRDSRTDTQYF,TGTGCCAGCAGCTTATACCGGGACAGTCGCACAGATACGCAGTATTTT
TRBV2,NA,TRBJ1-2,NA,CASRQQGGANYGYTF,TGTGCCAGCAGACAGCAGGGTGGAGCTAACTATGGCTACACCTTC
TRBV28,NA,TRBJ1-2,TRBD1,CASSFTGGRYGYTF,TGTGCCAGCAGTTTCACAGGGGGTCGATATGGCTACACCTTC
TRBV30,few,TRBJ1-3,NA,CAWSVAGSFGNTIYF,TGTGCCTGGAGTGTAGCGGGGTCGTTTGGAAACACCATATATTTT
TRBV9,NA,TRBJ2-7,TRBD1,CASSPRGQGSFYEQYF,TGTGCCAGCAGCCCACGGGGACAGGGAAGCTTCTACGAGCAGTACTTC
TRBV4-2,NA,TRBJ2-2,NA,CASSPGMRVTGELFF,TGTGCCAGCAGCCCAGGCATGAGGGTCACCGGGGAGCTGTTTTTT
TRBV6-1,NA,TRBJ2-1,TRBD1,CASSLTQGNNEQFF,TGTGCCAGCAGTCTGACACAGGGGAACAATGAGCAGTTCTTC
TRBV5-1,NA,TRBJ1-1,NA,CASSGAPMAEAFF,TGCGCCAGCAGCGGGGCCCCAATGGCTGAAGCTTTCTTT
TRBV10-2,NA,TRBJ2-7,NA,CATSRDFSYEQYF,TGCGCCACCTCCCGGGACTTCAGCTACGAGCAGTACTTC
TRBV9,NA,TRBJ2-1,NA,CASSAQQVNNEQFF,TGTGCCAGCAGCGCCCAACAGGTTAACAATGAGCAGTTCTTC
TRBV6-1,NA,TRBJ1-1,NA,CASSETPGVVNTEAFF,TGTGCCAGCAGTGAAACCCCCGGGGTGGTCAACACTGAAGCTTTCTTT
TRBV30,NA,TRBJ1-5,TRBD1,CAWSIGTGRRNQPQHF,TGTGCCTGGAGTATCGGGACAGGGAGACGCAATCAGCCCCAGCATTTT
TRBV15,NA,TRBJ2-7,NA,CATSRPPGYEQYF,TGTGCCACCAGCAGACCCCCCGGGTACGAGCAGTACTTC
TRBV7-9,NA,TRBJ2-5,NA,CASSLNQGETQYF,TGTGCCAGCAGCTTAAACCAGGGAGAGACCCAGTACTTC
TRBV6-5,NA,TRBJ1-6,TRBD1,CASSDQGANSPLHF,TGTGCCAGCAGCGATCAGGGGGCTAATTCACCCCTCCACTTT
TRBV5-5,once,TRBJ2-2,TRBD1,CASSLESRDRAGELFF,TGTGCCAGCAGCTTGGAGTCCCGGGACAGGGCCGGGGAGCTGTTTTTT
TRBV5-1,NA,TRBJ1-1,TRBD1,CASSADRGLAEAFF,TGCGCCAGCAGCGCGGACAGGGGGCTGGCTGAAGCTTTCTTT